This is a list of T cell receptor beta chains from one sample in a study of CD8 T cells in ankylosing spondylitis. One entry per CDR3 protein results from TCRdb running MiXCR on the 5' RACE reads. The table shows 100,000 to 150,000 distinct CDR3 sequences, with roughly 18% occurring only once. Sample: blood, either unsorted or a sorted T cell fraction (not recorded which). These TCRs come from a male donor with ankylosing spondylitis. CDR3s include the opening cysteine and the closing phenylalanine or tryptophan. D genes are given only for firm matches. A clone size is listed for some rows: how often the clone was seen (once, few, many), or a class if it is expanded.

d_gene: TRBD2
j_gene: TRBJ2-1
v_gene: TRBV4-2
abundance: NA
CDR3nt: TGTGCCAGCAGCCTACAGACCGGGACTAGCCTTGGTAATGAGCAGTTCTTC
CDR3aa: CASSLQTGTSLGNEQFF

d_gene: NA
j_gene: TRBJ2-7
v_gene: TRBV6-1
abundance: NA
CDR3nt: TGTGCCAGCGCTCAGGGTGCCTACGAGCAGTACTTC
CDR3aa: CASAQGAYEQYF

d_gene: NA
j_gene: TRBJ1-2
v_gene: TRBV27
abundance: few
CDR3nt: TGTGCCAGCAGTACAGCTACTCGAGGCTATGGCTACACCTTC
CDR3aa: CASSTATRGYGYTF

d_gene: NA
j_gene: TRBJ2-1
v_gene: TRBV12-3/TRBV12-4
abundance: many
CDR3nt: TGTGCCAGCAGTTTAGCAAGGAATGAGCAGTTCTTC
CDR3aa: CASSLARNEQFF

d_gene: TRBD1
j_gene: TRBJ2-1
v_gene: TRBV7-2
abundance: NA
CDR3nt: TGTGCCAGCAGCTTCGGGACAGGGGACTACAATGAGCAGTTCTTC
CDR3aa: CASSFGTGDYNEQFF

d_gene: NA
j_gene: TRBJ1-1
v_gene: TRBV27
abundance: NA
CDR3nt: TGTGCCAGCAGTTTATCCGGCGGTGGGGCTGAAGCTTTCTTT
CDR3aa: CASSLSGGGAEAFF

d_gene: TRBD2
j_gene: TRBJ2-7
v_gene: TRBV20-1
abundance: few
CDR3nt: TGCAGTGCTAGAGAGAGAGGAGGACTAGCGGGAGATCACGAGCAGTACTTC
CDR3aa: CSARERGGLAGDHEQYF

d_gene: NA
j_gene: TRBJ2-7
v_gene: TRBV20-1
abundance: few
CDR3nt: TGCAGTGCTAGAGATCCGGGGCAGGGGAGGAACGAGCAGTACTTC
CDR3aa: CSARDPGQGRNEQYF

d_gene: NA
j_gene: TRBJ1-6
v_gene: TRBV2
abundance: NA
CDR3nt: TGTGCCAGCAGTGAAATTGCAGGCTCGTATAATTCACCCCTCCACTTT
CDR3aa: CASSEIAGSYNSPLHF

d_gene: NA
j_gene: TRBJ2-5
v_gene: TRBV18
abundance: NA
CDR3nt: TGTGCCAGCTCACCACTTGAACAGCAAGAGACCCAGTACTTC
CDR3aa: CASSPLEQQETQYF

d_gene: NA
j_gene: TRBJ2-1
v_gene: TRBV4-3
abundance: few
CDR3nt: TGCGCCAGCAGCCAAGATTATGTGGCTACCCATGAGCAGTTCTTC
CDR3aa: CASSQDYVATHEQFF

d_gene: NA
j_gene: TRBJ2-3
v_gene: TRBV24-1
abundance: NA
CDR3nt: TGTGCCACCAGTGATCCCAATCAGCCATACTACACAGATACGCAGTATTTT
CDR3aa: CATSDPNQPYYTDTQYF

d_gene: NA
j_gene: TRBJ2-1
v_gene: TRBV13
abundance: NA
CDR3nt: TGTGCCAGCCGTGGAGCCACCCGGGGGAATGAGCAGTTCTTC
CDR3aa: CASRGATRGNEQFF

d_gene: TRBD2
j_gene: TRBJ2-7
v_gene: TRBV2
abundance: NA
CDR3nt: TGTGCCAGCAGTGAGGGACTAGGGCAGTACTTC
CDR3aa: CASSEGLGQYF

d_gene: TRBD1
j_gene: TRBJ2-7
v_gene: TRBV4-1
abundance: NA
CDR3nt: TGCGCCAGCAGCCAAGGTCCGGGACAGGGGACTTACGAGCAGTACTTC
CDR3aa: CASSQGPGQGTYEQYF

d_gene: NA
j_gene: TRBJ2-1
v_gene: TRBV28
abundance: few
CDR3nt: TGTGCCAGCAGTTTCGGAGGGGATGAGCAGTTCTTC
CDR3aa: CASSFGGDEQFF

d_gene: NA
j_gene: TRBJ1-2
v_gene: TRBV27
abundance: NA
CDR3nt: TGTGCCAGCAGCAGACTGGGGGACGGACACTATGGCTACACCTTC
CDR3aa: CASSRLGDGHYGYTF

d_gene: NA
j_gene: TRBJ1-5
v_gene: TRBV12-3/TRBV12-4
abundance: NA
CDR3nt: TGTGCCAGCAGTTACGACGGAAATCAGCCCCAGCATTTT
CDR3aa: CASSYDGNQPQHF

d_gene: NA
j_gene: TRBJ2-7
v_gene: TRBV4-1
abundance: NA
CDR3nt: TGCGCCAGCAGCCTATCAAGGGGCGCCTACGAGCAGTACTTC
CDR3aa: CASSLSRGAYEQYF

d_gene: NA
j_gene: TRBJ2-1
v_gene: TRBV11-1
abundance: few
CDR3nt: TGTGCCAGCAGCTTAGGGGGCCCAGCAGGCCCTCCTTACAATGAGCAGTTCTTC
CDR3aa: CASSLGGPAGPPYNEQFF

d_gene: NA
j_gene: TRBJ2-5
v_gene: TRBV27
abundance: many
CDR3nt: TGTGCCAGCAGTTTATCTGGGGAGACCCAGTACTTC
CDR3aa: CASSLSGETQYF

d_gene: NA
j_gene: TRBJ2-5
v_gene: TRBV7-6
abundance: NA
CDR3nt: TGTGCCAGCAGCTTAGGGCTCTCCCGGGAGACCCAGTACTTC
CDR3aa: CASSLGLSRETQYF

d_gene: NA
j_gene: TRBJ2-1
v_gene: TRBV29-1
abundance: few
CDR3nt: TGCAGCGTTGACAGTGAATATGAGCAGTTCTTC
CDR3aa: CSVDSEYEQFF

d_gene: NA
j_gene: TRBJ2-2
v_gene: TRBV6-2/TRBV6-3
abundance: NA
CDR3nt: TGTGCCAGCACAACTACGGGGGATCGCGGGGAGCTGTTTTTT
CDR3aa: CASTTTGDRGELFF

d_gene: NA
j_gene: TRBJ1-1
v_gene: TRBV7-3
abundance: many
CDR3nt: TGTGCCAGCAGCCCCTTCCTGGGACCTCTAGTGAACACTGAAGCTTTCTTT
CDR3aa: CASSPFLGPLVNTEAFF

d_gene: TRBD2
j_gene: TRBJ2-1
v_gene: TRBV12-3/TRBV12-4
abundance: few
CDR3nt: TGTGCCAGCAGTCTAGCGGGAGGTCTTGAGCAGTTCTTC
CDR3aa: CASSLAGGLEQFF

d_gene: NA
j_gene: TRBJ1-2
v_gene: TRBV13
abundance: few
CDR3nt: TGTGCCAGCAGCAAGGACACAGAAGATGGCTACACCTTC
CDR3aa: CASSKDTEDGYTF

d_gene: NA
j_gene: TRBJ1-5
v_gene: TRBV9
abundance: many
CDR3nt: TGTGCCAGCAGCGTAGAGGCAGGGGCAAATCAGCCCCAGCATTTT
CDR3aa: CASSVEAGANQPQHF

d_gene: NA
j_gene: TRBJ1-2
v_gene: TRBV7-2
abundance: NA
CDR3nt: TGTGCCAGCAGCTTAGCGGGACGAGGTACTCCTTATGGCTACACCTTC
CDR3aa: CASSLAGRGTPYGYTF

d_gene: TRBD2
j_gene: TRBJ2-5
v_gene: TRBV24-1
abundance: NA
CDR3nt: TGTGCCACTTCGACCGGCGGACTAGCCCAAGAGACCCAGTACTTC
CDR3aa: CATSTGGLAQETQYF

d_gene: TRBD2
j_gene: TRBJ2-1
v_gene: TRBV7-9
abundance: NA
CDR3nt: TGTGCCAGCAGCACTGGGACTAGCGGGAGTAATGAGCAGTTCTTC
CDR3aa: CASSTGTSGSNEQFF

d_gene: TRBD2
j_gene: TRBJ2-1
v_gene: TRBV4-3
abundance: few
CDR3nt: TGCGCCAGCAGCCAAGGTACTAGCGGGATCTACGAGCAGTTCTTC
CDR3aa: CASSQGTSGIYEQFF

d_gene: TRBD2
j_gene: TRBJ2-7
v_gene: TRBV28
abundance: NA
CDR3nt: TGTGCCAGCAGTGCACGACTAGCGGGAGTTGACGAGCAGTACTTC
CDR3aa: CASSARLAGVDEQYF

d_gene: TRBD2
j_gene: TRBJ2-3
v_gene: TRBV7-2
abundance: NA
CDR3nt: TGTGCCAGCAGCACACCTTACAGCGGGAGGAATGGAGATACGCAGTATTTT
CDR3aa: CASSTPYSGRNGDTQYF

d_gene: NA
j_gene: TRBJ2-7
v_gene: TRBV12-3/TRBV12-4
abundance: NA
CDR3nt: TGTGCCAGCAGTTTAGTAGGGACGGCTGAATACGAGCAGTACTTC
CDR3aa: CASSLVGTAEYEQYF

d_gene: TRBD1
j_gene: TRBJ2-1
v_gene: TRBV6-1
abundance: many
CDR3nt: TGTGCCAGCAGGGCCCGGGACAGGGGATTTAATGAGCAGTTCTTC
CDR3aa: CASRARDRGFNEQFF

d_gene: NA
j_gene: TRBJ2-3
v_gene: TRBV5-1
abundance: few
CDR3nt: TGCGCCAGCAGCGGGGTAGCGGCTAGCACAGATACGCAGTATTTT
CDR3aa: CASSGVAASTDTQYF

d_gene: NA
j_gene: TRBJ2-1
v_gene: TRBV28
abundance: NA
CDR3nt: TGTGCCAGCAGTTTAAGGCCCAATGAGCAGTTCTTC
CDR3aa: CASSLRPNEQFF

d_gene: NA
j_gene: TRBJ2-7
v_gene: TRBV4-3
abundance: few
CDR3nt: TGCGCCAGCAGCCAAGAGGACAGAGCCTACGAGCAGTACTTC
CDR3aa: CASSQEDRAYEQYF

d_gene: TRBD2
j_gene: TRBJ2-1
v_gene: TRBV4-3
abundance: few
CDR3nt: TGCGCCAGCAGTCAAGGGACTAGCGGGACAGATGAGCAGTTCTTC
CDR3aa: CASSQGTSGTDEQFF

d_gene: NA
j_gene: TRBJ2-1
v_gene: TRBV21-1
abundance: NA
CDR3nt: TGTCCCAAAGGGAATGAGCAGTTCTTC
CDR3aa: CPKGNEQFF

d_gene: TRBD2
j_gene: TRBJ2-7
v_gene: TRBV5-6
abundance: NA
CDR3nt: TGTGCCAGCATCTCTAGCGGGAGCCCCTACGAGCAGTACTTC
CDR3aa: CASISSGSPYEQYF

d_gene: NA
j_gene: TRBJ2-3
v_gene: TRBV27
abundance: NA
CDR3nt: TGTGCCAGCAGTCCCCACACAGATACGCAGTATTTT
CDR3aa: CASSPHTDTQYF

d_gene: NA
j_gene: TRBJ1-2
v_gene: TRBV30
abundance: few
CDR3nt: TGTGCCTGGAGCCCCCTCCGTCGGGGCTACACCTTC
CDR3aa: CAWSPLRRGYTF

d_gene: NA
j_gene: TRBJ2-2
v_gene: TRBV12-5
abundance: NA
CDR3nt: TGTGCTAGTGGTTTGCCCAAAACAGGGCTCTGGACCGGGGAGCTGTTTTTT
CDR3aa: CASGLPKTGLWTGELFF

d_gene: TRBD1
j_gene: TRBJ1-6
v_gene: TRBV7-9
abundance: NA
CDR3nt: TGTGCCAGCAGCTCACCCGACAGGGGCGATTCACCCCTCCACTTT
CDR3aa: CASSSPDRGDSPLHF

d_gene: NA
j_gene: TRBJ1-4
v_gene: TRBV30
abundance: NA
CDR3nt: TGTGCCTGGAGTCAAATGGGGCGGGAAAAACTGTTTTTT
CDR3aa: CAWSQMGREKLFF

d_gene: NA
j_gene: TRBJ1-4
v_gene: TRBV7-9
abundance: NA
CDR3nt: TGTGCCAGCAATCCCGGTAATAATGAAAAACTGTTTTTT
CDR3aa: CASNPGNNEKLFF

d_gene: NA
j_gene: TRBJ2-1
v_gene: TRBV9
abundance: few
CDR3nt: TGTGCCAGCAGCGTAGCGGTAAACCCCTATTACAATGAGCAGTTCTTC
CDR3aa: CASSVAVNPYYNEQFF

d_gene: NA
j_gene: TRBJ2-2
v_gene: TRBV7-9
abundance: few
CDR3nt: TGTGCCAGCAGCTTAGTTCGAACCGGGGAGCTGTTTTTT
CDR3aa: CASSLVRTGELFF

d_gene: TRBD1
j_gene: TRBJ2-2
v_gene: TRBV7-9
abundance: NA
CDR3nt: TGTGCCAGCAGCTACGGGACAGCCTACACCGGGGAGCTGTTTTTT
CDR3aa: CASSYGTAYTGELFF

d_gene: TRBD1
j_gene: TRBJ1-4
v_gene: TRBV9
abundance: NA
CDR3nt: TGTGCCAGCAGCGGGACAGGGCTGGCTAATGAAAAACTGTTTTTT
CDR3aa: CASSGTGLANEKLFF

d_gene: TRBD2
j_gene: TRBJ2-1
v_gene: TRBV5-1
abundance: many
CDR3nt: TGCGCCAGCAGCACTAGCGGGAGCTACAATGAGCAGTTCTTC
CDR3aa: CASSTSGSYNEQFF

d_gene: TRBD2
j_gene: TRBJ2-1
v_gene: TRBV9
abundance: many
CDR3nt: TGTGCCAGCAGCAATTCACCGGGACTAGCGGGTGGGAGCTCCTACAATGAGCAGTTCTTC
CDR3aa: CASSNSPGLAGGSSYNEQFF

d_gene: NA
j_gene: TRBJ2-5
v_gene: TRBV28
abundance: NA
CDR3nt: TGTGCCAGCAGTTCCCCGGCGGGACAGACACAAGAGACCCAGTACTTC
CDR3aa: CASSSPAGQTQETQYF

d_gene: NA
j_gene: TRBJ2-3
v_gene: TRBV6-1
abundance: few
CDR3nt: TGTGCCAGCACCCCTTATTTTGCTAGCGCAGATACGCAGTATTTT
CDR3aa: CASTPYFASADTQYF

d_gene: NA
j_gene: TRBJ2-5
v_gene: TRBV28
abundance: few
CDR3nt: TGTGCCAGCAGTTTTCGTACAGGAAAAGAGACCCAGTACTTC
CDR3aa: CASSFRTGKETQYF

d_gene: NA
j_gene: TRBJ2-1
v_gene: TRBV12-3/TRBV12-4
abundance: many
CDR3nt: TGTGCCAGCAGTCCAGTAGGGTCGGGTTGGTACAATGAGCAGTTCTTC
CDR3aa: CASSPVGSGWYNEQFF

d_gene: TRBD2
j_gene: TRBJ2-5
v_gene: TRBV7-9
abundance: NA
CDR3nt: TGTGCCAGCAGCCAAGGAGCGGGAGGGCCGACAGAGACCCAGTACTTC
CDR3aa: CASSQGAGGPTETQYF